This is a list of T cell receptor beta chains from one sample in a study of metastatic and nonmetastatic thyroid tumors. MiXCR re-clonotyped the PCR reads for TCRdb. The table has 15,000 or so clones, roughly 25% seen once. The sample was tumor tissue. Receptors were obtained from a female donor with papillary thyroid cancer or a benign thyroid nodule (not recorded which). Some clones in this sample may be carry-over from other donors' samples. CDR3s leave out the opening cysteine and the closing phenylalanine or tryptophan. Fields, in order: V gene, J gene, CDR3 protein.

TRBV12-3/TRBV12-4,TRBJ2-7,ASSRNRGTTYEQY
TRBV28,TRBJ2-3,ASSLAGDTQY
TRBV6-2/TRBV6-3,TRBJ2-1,ASSPETGEQF
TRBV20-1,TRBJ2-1,SARSGTSSYNEQF
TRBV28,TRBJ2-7,ASSQTSGGTYEQY
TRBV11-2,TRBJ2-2,ASSYGGNTGELF
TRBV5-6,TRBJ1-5,ASSLRGQGVRQPQH
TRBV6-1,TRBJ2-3,ASSQPGGGTDTQY
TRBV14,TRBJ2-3,ASSQGPGPNTQY
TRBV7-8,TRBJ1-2,ASSLREGGRDGYT
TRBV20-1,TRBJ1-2,SANIQGASGYT
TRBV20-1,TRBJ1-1,SAIPGAMNTEAF
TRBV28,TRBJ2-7,ASRRGSSYEQY
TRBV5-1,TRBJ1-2,ASRQDRDYGYT
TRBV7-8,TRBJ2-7,ASSLSTNEQY
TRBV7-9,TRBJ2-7,ASSPWTGDSYEQY
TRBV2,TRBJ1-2,ASGGSPNYGYT
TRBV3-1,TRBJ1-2,ASSQVGGSGYT
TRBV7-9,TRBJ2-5,ASRPRLEGGPRETQY
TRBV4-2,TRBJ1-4,ASSQDFPGQSEKLF
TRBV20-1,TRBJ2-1,SARYGSTYNEQF
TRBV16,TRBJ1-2,ASSLGTEYYGYT
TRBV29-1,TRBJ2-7,SVGEGEQY
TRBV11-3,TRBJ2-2,ASSATGFGGELF
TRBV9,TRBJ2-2,ASSAVRLPTGELF
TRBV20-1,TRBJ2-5,SAPLNREETQY
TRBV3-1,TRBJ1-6,ASTRGQGQSPLH
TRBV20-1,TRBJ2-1,SARVQAGGRNEQF
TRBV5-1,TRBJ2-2,ASKELGLTGELF
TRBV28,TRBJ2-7,ASSRPTSGDIQY
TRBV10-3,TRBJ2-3,ATRRESGTDTQY
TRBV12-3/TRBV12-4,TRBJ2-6,ASSEGWSGANVLT
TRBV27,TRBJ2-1,ASSLRTSGTLVHEQF
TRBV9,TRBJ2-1,ASSVELVGGGRNEQF
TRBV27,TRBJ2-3,ASNPLEGTDTQY
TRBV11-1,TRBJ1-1,ASSLGPQGAAAEAF
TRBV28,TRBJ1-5,ASSLMGGSQPQH
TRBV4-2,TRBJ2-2,ASSPGVAGLAGRTGELF
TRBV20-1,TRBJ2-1,SAGGAGDHNEQF
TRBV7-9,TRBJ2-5,ASSQRVTQY
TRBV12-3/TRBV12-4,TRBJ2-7,ASSLSRGLYEQY
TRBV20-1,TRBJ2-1,SARDHTGTSGRFGEQF
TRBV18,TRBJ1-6,ASSNGQTFYNSPLH
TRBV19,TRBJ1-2,ASSIDTRDGYT
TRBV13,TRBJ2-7,ASSLRGSSSYEQY
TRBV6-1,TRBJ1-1,ASSLGGQLQTEAF